The next 8 T cell receptor beta chains were all read from a single sample in a study of blood T cell repertoires in COVID-19. Measured with immunoSEQ multiplex PCR; TCRdb has only the in-frame clones, and not every one. This table holds some 240,000 clones, 89% found once. Sequencing was carried out using peripheral blood. The receptors here all came from a woman aged 40 to 55 who had recovered from COVID-19.

V gene TRBV12-3 or TRBV12-4 combines with J gene TRBJ2-1; TRBD2 might be the D (6 bases). V shed 3 bases and J shed 12 bases, with 9 bases lying between them. The CDR3 totals 11 residues. CDR3 sequence: CASSFGTPQFF. DNA for the CDR3: TGTGCCAGCAGTTTCGGGACTCCGCAGTTCTTC.

The rearrangement links TRBV6-5 to TRBJ2-7, with 7 nucleotides matching TRBD2. The CDR3 is made up of 14 amino acids. Germline values: CDR1 MNHEY, CDR2 SVGAGI. V gave up 2 bases and J gave up 7 bases; unmatched junction bases: 8. CDR3 region: CASSYRAGVGEQYV. The CDR3, as DNA: TGTGCCAGCAGTTACCGGGCGGGAGTAGGTGAGCAGTACGTC.

The chain joins TRBV19 to TRBJ1-5; D call uncertain. The germline CDR1 and CDR2 sequences are LNHDA and SQIVND (reference sequence). V shed 3 bases and J shed 8 bases, with 8 bases lying between them. The CDR3 contains 12 residues. The CDR3 region has the DNA TGTGCCAGTAGTATCCCGTTTGAGCCCCAGCATTTT. Its translation is CASSIPFEPQHF.

The V call is TRBV29-1, the J call TRBJ2-1; D perhaps matches TRBD2 (5 bases). CDR3 length: 14 amino acids. V lost 6 bases to trimming and J lost 7 bases, with 19 bases between them. Germline V CDR1 and CDR2: SQVTM, ANQGSEA. CDR3 loop: CSVPLSGRKNEQFF. As DNA, the CDR3 is TGCAGCGTGCCCCTGAGCGGTAGGAAAAATGAGCAGTTCTTC.

The gene calls are TRBV2 and TRBJ2-3, with 10 positions matching TRBD1. The V gene end was trimmed by 6 bases and the J gene end by 2 bases; junction bases not matched to a gene: 8. CDR3 length: 16 amino acids. Germline V gives CDR1 SNHLY, CDR2 FYNNEI. This chain's CDR3 is CASRTGQGSYTDTQYF. For the CDR3, the DNA is TGTGCCAGCAGAACGGGACAGGGGTCCTACACAGATACGCAGTATTTT.

This clone has more than one count but fewer than ten. The chain combines TRBV5-8 with TRBJ1-2; D gene unclear. The V end was cut by 4 bases, the J end by 2 bases, with 15 bases between. From germline, CDR1 is SGHTS and CDR2 YDEGEE. The CDR3 covers 15 residues. CDR3 sequence: CASSPPNSRNYGYTF. CDR3 nucleotides: TGTGCCAGCAGCCCCCCCAACAGCAGGAACTATGGCTACACCTTC.

The rearrangement joins TRBV3-1 (or the pseudogene TRBV3-2) to TRBJ1-1, with D possibly matching TRBD1 (5 bases). The CDR3 has 15 amino acids. V was clipped by 7 bases and J by 4 bases, with 19 bases between them. In germline, CDR1 is LGHDT, CDR2 YNNKEL (reference sequence). DNA for the CDR3: TGTGCCAGCACCGAATTCCAGGGTAGTAGCACTGAAGCTTTCTTT. Residues: CASTEFQGSSTEAFF.

V usage is TRBV28 and J usage is TRBJ2-7; TRBD1 agrees at 8 bases. From germline, CDR1 is MDHEN and CDR2 SYDVKM. V gave up 3 bases and J gave up 5 bases; unmatched junction bases: 6. CDR3 size: 14 residues. CDR3 sequence reads: CASSLGRGLNEQYF. The CDR3 nucleotides are TGTGCCAGCAGTTTGGGCAGGGGGCTAAACGAGCAGTACTTC. The full variable domain, in which reference TRBV28 and TRBJ2-7 provide the parts outside the CDR3, is DVKVTQSSRYLVKRTGEKVFLECVQDMDHENMFWYRQDPGLGLRLIYFSYDVKMKEKGDIPEGYSVSREKKERFSLILESASTNQTSMYLCASSLGRGLNEQYFGPGTRLTVT.